Detailed here is one T cell receptor (beta chain). The antigen remains unidentified. These data originate in a study of breast tumors, draining lymph nodes, adjacent tissues. Each CDR3 protein is one row after TCRdb ran MiXCR on the multiplex PCR reads. The sample holds 60,000 to 65,000 distinct CDR3 sequences; roughly 57% are singletons and the top ten take about 19%. General study points: Data fit most tumor T cells coming from lymph node, expanding in tumor. Tumors had less TCR diversity than lymph nodes, more than nontumor tissue. Data only fit, rather than demonstrated, lymph node origin of most tumor T cells.

Germline V gene sequence: CDR1 SGHDN, CDR2 FVKESK. The V segment lost 6 bases and the J segment 8 bases; nucleotides outside the gene matches: 6. The CDR3 has 13 amino acids. Sequencing was done on a sample of breast tumor tissue. This sequence joins TRBV14 and TRBJ2-7; 11 bases line up with TRBD2. This clonotype was obtained from a female donor with breast cancer. Some clones in this sample may be carry-over from other donors' samples. CDR3 coding DNA: TGTGCCAGCAGGTATAGCGGGAGGGAAAAGCAGTACTTC. Translating gives CASRYSGREKQYF. The whole variable domain, filled in from reference TRBV14 and TRBJ2-7, reads EAGVTQFPSHSVIEKGQTVTLRCDPISGHDNLYWYRRVMGKEIKFLLHFVKESKQDESGMPNNRFLAERTGGTYSTLKVQPAELEDSGVYFCASRYSGREKQYFGPGTRLTVT.